This T cell receptor (beta chain) appears in the sequencing data of a study of beta chain features in type 1 diabetes. The study reverse transcribed the entire isolated RNA, so it sequenced expressed TCRB transcripts. Clones were read by immunoSEQ multiplex PCR, and TCRdb kept only the in-frame ones, dropping some. The data contain about 340,000 clones, roughly 12% of them singletons. This clone has just a few counts. The target antigen is unknown. Regarding the study as a whole: There was a moderate but significant shortening of TCRB CDR3s in all four CD4+ subsets of Type 1 diabetes patients. Insertions were fewer and deletions more numerous at VDJ junctions in type 1 diabetes patients.

Germline V CDR1 and CDR2: SQVTM, ANQGSEA. Trimming removed 2 bases at V and 2 bases at J, with 12 bases between. The CDR3 covers 15 residues. This TCR derives from a woman between 18 and 30 years old with type 1 diabetes. The sample consisted of naive CD4+ T cells from blood. The chain links TRBV29-1 to TRBJ1-4; D possibly corresponds to TRBD1 (5 bases). DNA for the CDR3: TGCAGCGTTGAAATTTTGGCAGGGACTAATGAAAAACTGTTTTTT. The encoded protein is CSVEILAGTNEKLFF.